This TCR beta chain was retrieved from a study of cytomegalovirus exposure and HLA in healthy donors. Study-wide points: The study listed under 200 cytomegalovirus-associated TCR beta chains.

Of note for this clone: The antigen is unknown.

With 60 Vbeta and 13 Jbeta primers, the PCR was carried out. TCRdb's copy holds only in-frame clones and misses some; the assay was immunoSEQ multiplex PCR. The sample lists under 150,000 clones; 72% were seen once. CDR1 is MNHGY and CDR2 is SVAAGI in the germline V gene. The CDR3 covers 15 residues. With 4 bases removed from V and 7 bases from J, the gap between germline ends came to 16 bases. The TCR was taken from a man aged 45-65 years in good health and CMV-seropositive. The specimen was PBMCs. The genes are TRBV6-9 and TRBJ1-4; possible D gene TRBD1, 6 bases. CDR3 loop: CASSSTRGEGEKLFF. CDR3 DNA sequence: TGTGCCAGCAGTTCGACCAGGGGTGAGGGTGAAAAACTGTTTTTT.